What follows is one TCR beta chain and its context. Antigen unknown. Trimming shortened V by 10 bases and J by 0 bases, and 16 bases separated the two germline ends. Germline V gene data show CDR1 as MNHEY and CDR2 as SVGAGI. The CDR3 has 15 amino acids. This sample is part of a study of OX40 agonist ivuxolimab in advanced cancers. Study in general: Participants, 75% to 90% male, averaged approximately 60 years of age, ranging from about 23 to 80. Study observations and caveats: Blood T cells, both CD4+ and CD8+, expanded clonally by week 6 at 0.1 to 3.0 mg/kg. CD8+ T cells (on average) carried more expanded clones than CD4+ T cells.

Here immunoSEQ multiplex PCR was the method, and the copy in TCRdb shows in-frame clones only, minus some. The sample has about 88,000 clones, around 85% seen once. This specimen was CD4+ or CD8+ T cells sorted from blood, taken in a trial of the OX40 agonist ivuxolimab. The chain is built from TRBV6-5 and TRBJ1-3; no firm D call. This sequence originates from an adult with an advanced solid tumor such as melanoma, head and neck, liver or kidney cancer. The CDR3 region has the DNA TGTGCCACCAATAGAAGGGAAAGCTCTGGAAACACCATATATTTT. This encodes CATNRRESSGNTIYF.